This T cell receptor (beta chain) was observed in a study of T-cell reconstitution after alpha-beta-depleted transplantation in children. Findings and limits, study-wide: Recipient T cells and thymic progenitors that survived gave rise to the high TCRbeta diversity observed at day 60 in some patients. One year after transplant, T-cell counts and diversity came mostly from newly produced T cells. At around two months after transplant, the alpha-beta T cells were reportedly derived from several hundred expanded clones that came from non-depleted graft cells.

Many counts were recorded for this clonotype. Its antigen is unknown. Unique molecular identifiers were incorporated into the prepared TCRbeta library. One entry per CDR3 protein results from TCRdb running MiXCR on the PCR reads. Among around 15,000 distinct CDR3 sequences, around 5.8% were seen once, and the ten largest hold roughly 6.4%. This TCR was sampled from a boy younger than 18 with acute lymphoblastic leukemia, due to receive a stem cell transplant. Sequenced material: PBMCs, taken before TCRalphabeta/CD19-depleted stem cell transplant.

The CDR3 nucleotides read TGTGCCAGCAGCCAGGTTGTTAGCGGGAGGGTCTACGAGCAGTACTTC. Translation: CASSQVVSGRVYEQYF. The rearrangement joins TRBV7-9 to TRBJ2-7; TRBD2 aligns across 11 bases. CDR3 length: 16 amino acids. In germline, CDR1 is SEHNR, CDR2 FQNEAQ (reference sequence). V was pared by 5 bases and J by 3 bases, with 9 bases of the junction left unmatched. Full variable domain (rest looked up from reference TRBV7-9 and TRBJ2-7): DTGVSQNPRHKITKRGQNVTFRCDPISEHNRLYWYRQTLGQGPEFLTYFQNEAQLEKSRLLSDRFSAERPKGSFSTLEIQRTEQGDSAMYLCASSQVVSGRVYEQYFGPGTRLTVT.